A single sample gave rise to the 10 T cell receptor beta chains below, sequenced in a study of shared clonotypes between healthy human individuals (dated by TCRdb to 2018 to 2021). Receptors were amplified or captured by the immunoSEQ multiplex PCR assay. Entries here come from immuneACCESS through TCRdb and include only in-frame sequences with V and J called. Some clones fail to appear in such tables; in the studies checked, an unresolved V gene covers under half of the shortfall, and the cause of the remainder is unknown. The sample table records about 770,000 clones; over 55% of these occur just once. The ten biggest clones cover approximately 1.8% of the sample. The sequenced sample consisted of memory CD4+ T cells sorted from blood. The cell subset or site label of this sample denotes: CD45RA-negative fraction. The receptor set was obtained from a woman aged 25-40 years in good health.

This clone is a singleton in its sample. The J gene is TRBJ2-7, the V gene TRBV10-3; 9 positions match TRBD2. J lost 4 bases, V lost 10 bases, and 8 bases had no gene match. In germline, CDR1 is ENHRY, CDR2 SYGVKD. CDR3 size: 13 residues. The CDR3 sequence is CATTGTSFYEQYF. The CDR3 DNA follows: TGTGCCACCACCGGGACTAGCTTTTACGAGCAGTACTTC.

This clone was recorded many times. This chain uses TRBV6-1 with TRBJ2-5, with D possibly being TRBD1 or TRBD2 (5 bases each). Germline V gives CDR1 MNHNS, CDR2 SASEGT. CDR3 length equals 17 residues. Trimming took 0 bases from V and 0 from J, leaving 14 bases between them. The CDR3 coding sequence is TGTGCCAGCAGTGAAGCTGGGACGGGAAGATACCAAGAGACCCAGTACTTC. Protein: CASSEAGTGRYQETQYF.

J is TRBJ1-1 and V is TRBV7-9; D is unresolved. The CDR3 runs to 13 residues. V shed 6 bases and J shed 11 bases, with 19 bases lying between them. Germline V gene lookup returns CDR1 SEHNR and CDR2 FQNEAQ (reference sequence). For the CDR3, the DNA is TGTGCCAGCAGTTTTGACCTCGATCATAGGGCTTTCTTT. Translation gives CASSFDLDHRAFF. Full variable domain (missing parts from reference TRBV7-9 and TRBJ1-1): DTGVSQNPRHKITKRGQNVTFRCDPISEHNRLYWYRQTLGQGPEFLTYFQNEAQLEKSRLLSDRFSAERPKGSFSTLEIQRTEQGDSAMYLCASSFDLDHRAFFGQGTRLTVV.

This sequence joins TRBV5-4 and TRBJ1-5, with unresolved D. The germline V gene has CDR1 SGHNT and CDR2 YYREEE (reference sequence). The CDR3 has 14 amino acids. Trimming removed 1 base at V and 0 bases at J, with 5 bases between. The CDR3 DNA reads TGTGCCAGCAGCTTGCTGGGTAGCAATCAGCCCCAGCATTTT. Translation gives CASSLLGSNQPQHF.

This clone was seen a single time. The chain joins TRBV7-8 to TRBJ2-7; 14 nucleotides match TRBD2. V lost 5 bases, J lost 6 bases, and 6 bases stayed unmatched. The germline V gene has CDR1 SGHVS and CDR2 FQNEAQ. CDR3 length equals 15 residues. CDR3 sequence reads: CASSHGTSGSPEQYF. In DNA, the CDR3 is TGTGCCAGCAGCCACGGGACTAGCGGGAGCCCCGAGCAGTACTTC.

The chain carries TRBV28 and TRBJ1-4, with D maybe TRBD1 (5 bases). Germline V CDR1 and CDR2: MDHEN, SYDVKM. There are 13 residues in the CDR3. Trimming stripped 8 bases from V and 3 bases from J, with 10 bases between. The DNA for the CDR3 is TGTGCCAGCCAGGGACCTTCTAATGAAAAACTGTTTTTT. Protein sequence: CASQGPSNEKLFF.

The chain couples TRBV9 to TRBJ1-1, with 10 bases fitting TRBD1. Trimming took 3 bases from V and 0 from J; bases not matched to a gene: 11. The germline gives CDR1 SGDLS, CDR2 YYNGEE. The CDR3 is made up of 18 amino acids. In DNA form, the CDR3 reads TGTGCCAGCAGCGCCCCCCGGACAGGGGGAATTATGAACACTGAAGCTTTCTTT. Translated, it gives CASSAPRTGGIMNTEAFF.

This clone appeared a few times. The chain carries TRBV7-6 and TRBJ1-3; possible D gene TRBD1, 6 bases. Germline-derived CDR1 and CDR2 are SGHVS and FNYEAQ. The CDR3 totals 19 residues. Trimming left V 0 bases short and J 0 bases short, with 18 bases between. The CDR3 DNA reads TGTGCCAGCAGCTTAGCCCCGGGGGGGGGCTTGAGCTCTGGAAACACCATATATTTT. Encoded protein: CASSLAPGGGLSSGNTIYF.

The V gene is TRBV2, the J gene TRBJ2-1; D remains ambiguous. The CDR3 contains 15 residues. V was trimmed by 6 bases and J by 2 bases, leaving 14 bases between them. Germline lookup yields CDR1 SNHLY and CDR2 FYNNEI. The DNA for the CDR3 is TGTGCCAGCAGCGCTTACAGAGATACCTACAATGAGCAGTTCTTC. The encoded protein is CASSAYRDTYNEQFF.

V and J are TRBV6-5 and TRBJ2-2, with a possible D match to TRBD1 (6 bases). The CDR3 extends over 14 amino acids. Trimming pared 6 bases from V and 5 bases from J, leaving 13 bases between. Germline V gives CDR1 MNHEY, CDR2 SVGAGI. The CDR3 DNA is TGTGCCAGCAGAAGGACAGCGTTAACCGGGGAGCTGTTTTTT. Its translation: CASRRTALTGELFF.